This is a list of T cell receptor beta chains from one sample in a study of CD8 T cells in ankylosing spondylitis. MiXCR was run by TCRdb on the 5' RACE reads, yielding one entry per CDR3 protein. This table holds about 480,000 distinct CDR3 sequences, roughly 17% found once. Sequencing was done on a sample of blood, either unsorted or a sorted T cell fraction (not recorded which). The receptors originated from a male donor with ankylosing spondylitis. Each CDR3 is given with its conserved first and last residue. The D gene is left open where the match is weak. Not all rows give a size; the values are once, few, many and, for expanded clones, a class.

D	V	J	size	CDR3	DNA
-	TRBV3-1	TRBJ1-2	-	CASSSKIEANYGYTF	TGTGCCAGCAGCTCAAAGATCGAAGCTAACTATGGCTACACCTTC
-	TRBV11-1	TRBJ2-7	few	CASSLGASSYEQYF	TGTGCCAGCAGCTTAGGCGCTAGCTCCTACGAGCAGTACTTC
-	TRBV18	TRBJ2-7	-	CASSKTRPSYEQYF	TGTGCCAGCTCAAAGACGCGTCCATCCTACGAGCAGTACTTC
TRBD2	TRBV20-1	TRBJ2-1	few	CSARDATSGGRYEQFF	TGCAGTGCTAGAGATGCCACTAGCGGGGGCCGCTATGAGCAGTTCTTC
-	TRBV30	TRBJ1-5	few	CAWSAGNSQPQHF	TGTGCCTGGAGTGCGGGGAATTCCCAGCCCCAGCATTTT
TRBD1	TRBV20-1	TRBJ2-5	few	CSARGGQGVEETQYF	TGCAGTGCTAGAGGGGGACAGGGAGTGGAAGAGACCCAGTACTTC
-	TRBV30	TRBJ2-2	few	CAWSSPGNPRELFF	TGTGCCTGGAGTAGCCCGGGGAACCCAAGGGAGCTGTTTTTT
TRBD1	TRBV20-1	TRBJ1-1	few	CSARDATGLRAVAEAFF	TGCAGTGCTAGAGACGCGACAGGGCTGAGGGCCGTAGCTGAAGCTTTCTTT
TRBD1	TRBV24-1	TRBJ2-3	-	CATSDTTGANTDTQYF	TGTGCCACCAGTGATACTACAGGGGCGAACACAGATACGCAGTATTTT
TRBD2	TRBV5-1	TRBJ2-3	-	CASSQYSGGSTDTQYF	TGCGCCAGCAGCCAATATAGCGGGGGGAGCACAGATACGCAGTATTTT
TRBD1	TRBV18	TRBJ1-2	-	CASSPMPGQGGYTF	TGTGCCAGCTCACCAATGCCGGGACAGGGTGGCTACACCTTC
-	TRBV12-3/TRBV12-4	TRBJ1-1	-	CASSKASNTEAFF	TGTGCCAGCAGCAAGGCGTCGAACACTGAAGCTTTCTTT
-	TRBV7-2	TRBJ2-3	few	CASGRGGDTQYF	TGTGCCAGCGGACGGGGTGGAGATACGCAGTATTTT
-	TRBV12-3/TRBV12-4	TRBJ1-4	-	CASRTSGGRYEKLFF	TGTGCCAGCAGAACCTCGGGGGGCAGGTATGAAAAACTGTTTTTT
-	TRBV12-3/TRBV12-4	TRBJ1-4	-	CASSQRTEKLFF	TGTGCCAGCAGCCAACGGACAGAAAAACTGTTTTTT
-	TRBV7-9	TRBJ1-1	few	CASRRTGEAFF	TGTGCCAGCAGACGAACAGGGGAAGCTTTCTTT
-	TRBV30	TRBJ1-6	few	CAWKGSRTNSPLHF	TGTGCCTGGAAGGGGAGTAGGACAAATTCACCCCTCCACTTT
TRBD1	TRBV2	TRBJ1-1	-	CASSGSGTGFTEAFF	TGTGCCAGCAGTGGAAGTGGGACAGGCTTCACTGAAGCTTTCTTT
TRBD2	TRBV20-1	TRBJ2-7	few	CSATGLGGSSGISDEQYF	TGCAGTGCTACCGGCCTCGGGGGGAGTAGCGGGATCTCAGACGAGCAGTACTTC
TRBD2	TRBV4-1	TRBJ2-5	-	CASSPKFGLAGNQETQYF	TGCGCCAGCAGCCCGAAATTCGGGCTAGCGGGGAACCAAGAGACCCAGTACTTC